The 26 T cell receptor beta chains below all came from one sample that was sequenced in a study of T-cell reconstitution after alpha-beta-depleted transplantation in children. Construction of the TCRbeta library involved unique molecular identifiers. One entry per CDR3 protein, called by TCRdb with MiXCR from the PCR reads. This sample carries 90,000 to 100,000 distinct CDR3 sequences, less than 25% of them seen once, and the ten largest clones take about 21%. Sequenced material: PBMCs, taken before TCRalphabeta/CD19-depleted stem cell transplant. These receptors all stem from a boy aged 2 to 9 with acute lymphoblastic leukemia, due to receive a stem cell transplant.

There are many counts of this clonotype. The V and J genes are TRBV4-2 and TRBJ2-3; D tentatively fits TRBD1 or TRBD2 (6 bases each). The V end was cut by 4 bases, the J end by 1 base, with 12 bases between. CDR3 length equals 15 residues. Germline CDR1 is LGHNA and CDR2 is YNFKEQ. This chain's CDR3 is CASSLGGGGTDTQYF. The DNA of the CDR3 is TGTGCCAGCAGCCTAGGAGGGGGAGGCACAGATACGCAGTATTTT.

This clonotype occurred a few times. The chain has TRBV10-3 and TRBJ2-1; perhaps TRBD2 as D (5 bases). Germline assignment: CDR1 ENHRY and CDR2 SYGVKD. V was shortened by 7 bases and J by 1 base, with 8 bases between the two germline ends. The length of the CDR3 is 13 residues. CDR3 bases: TGTGCCATCAAGGAGGATTCCTACAATGAGCAGTTCTTC. Residues: CAIKEDSYNEQFF.

In its sample, this clonotype was seen many times. This sequence joins TRBV12-3 or TRBV12-4 and TRBJ2-1; D could derive from TRBD1 or TRBD2 (5 bases each). The germline V and J ends were trimmed by 6 bases and 10 bases, with 10 bases remaining between them. The CDR3 extends over 11 amino acids. The CDR3 bases are TGTGCCAGCAGCATGTGGGGGGAGCAGTTCTTC. Translating it yields CASSMWGEQFF.

The chain has TRBV2 and TRBJ2-3; maybe TRBD2 (6 bases). V was pared by 7 bases and J by 1 base, with 15 bases between. The CDR3 is made up of 15 amino acids. In germline, CDR1 is SNHLY, CDR2 FYNNEI. The CDR3 is CASKLEGFGTDTQYF. The CDR3 DNA is TGTGCCAGCAAATTGGAGGGGTTCGGCACAGATACGCAGTATTTT.

This clonotype was recorded a few times. The genes are TRBV4-2 and TRBJ1-2; D ambiguous. The CDR3 loop spans 17 amino acids. Per germline, CDR1 LGHNA and CDR2 YNFKEQ. V lost 0 bases, J lost 4 bases, and 18 bases lay in between. CDR3 in amino acids: CASSQDSVGRIIYGYTF. In DNA, the CDR3 is TGTGCCAGCAGCCAAGATAGCGTGGGCAGGATTATCTATGGCTACACCTTC.

The rearrangement links TRBV10-2 to TRBJ2-3, with 8 bases identical to TRBD1. CDR1 WSHSY and CDR2 SAAADI come from the germline V gene. V was pared by 6 bases and J by 2 bases, with 22 bases of the junction left unmatched. The CDR3 is 20 amino acids. In DNA form, the CDR3 reads TGCGCCAGCAGCGACAGGACAGGGTGGGAGTTTTACGGAGTCACAGATACGCAGTATTTT. Translating gives CASSDRTGWEFYGVTDTQYF.

This clonotype was seen only a few times. The rearrangement uses TRBV29-1 and TRBJ2-1, with a possible D match to TRBD1 (6 bases). Germline assignment: CDR1 SQVTM and CDR2 ANQGSEA. The CDR3 has 15 amino acids. Between the trimmed V and J ends, which lost 1 base and 3 bases, there was a span of 13 bases. The CDR3 spells CSVEGGGEFYNEQFF. The CDR3, as DNA: TGCAGCGTTGAAGGAGGGGGAGAGTTCTACAATGAGCAGTTCTTC.

In this sample, this clonotype turned up a few times. The genes are TRBV18 and TRBJ2-3; weak D call: TRBD1 (5 bases). Trimming took 6 bases from V and 0 from J, leaving 19 bases between them. This CDR3 has 17 residues. CDR1 is KGHSH, CDR2 LQKENI, per germline. CDR3 in DNA: TGTGCCAGCTCTTCGTTGGACAAGTTCGCTAGCACAGATACGCAGTATTTT. Translating it yields CASSSLDKFASTDTQYF.

This clonotype has only one observation. The chain employs TRBV12-3 or TRBV12-4 and TRBJ1-2; a weak D match, TRBD1 (6 bases). V was pared by 6 bases and J by 1 base, with 12 bases between. This CDR3 has 14 residues. In DNA, the CDR3 is TGTGCCAGCAGCGCTCGACAGGATAACTATGGCTACACCTTC. Its protein product is CASSARQDNYGYTF.

In the case of this clonotype: Relative to the germline gene, one junction end is altered; a read error may explain this. The rearrangement links TRBV7-8 to TRBJ2-2; D is possibly TRBD1 (6 bases). CDR3 size: 15 residues. CDR1 is SGHVS, CDR2 FQNEAQ, per germline. The CDR3 DNA is TGTGCCAACAGCTCCAGGGGCGGCTACACCGGGGAGCTGTTTTTT. It yields the protein CANSSRGGYTGELFF.

The chain is built from TRBV2 and TRBJ2-1; 8 nucleotides line up with TRBD2. This CDR3 has 14 residues. V dropped 4 bases and J dropped 14; count of bases not matched to a gene: 13. CDR1 and CDR2 (germline): SNHLY, FYNNEI. The CDR3 is CASSGRTSGGTKFF. CDR3 DNA sequence: TGTGCCAGCAGTGGGAGAACTAGCGGAGGGACGAAGTTCTTC.

The rearrangement links TRBV7-2 to TRBJ1-2; weak D call: TRBD1 (5 bases). The germline V and J ends were trimmed by 2 bases and 2 bases, with 12 bases remaining between them. Germline-derived CDR1 and CDR2 are SGHTA and FQGNSA. The CDR3 runs 15 residues. The DNA of the CDR3 is TGTGCCAGCAGCTTAATCTGGGGGGGGAACTATGGCTACACCTTC. Protein sequence: CASSLIWGGNYGYTF.

The sample holds many counts of this clonotype. The V call is TRBV5-1, the J call TRBJ2-2; possibly TRBD2 for D (6 bases). The CDR3 is 16 residues long. Germline V CDR1 and CDR2: SGHRS, YFSETQ. V lost 4 bases to trimming and J lost 5 bases, with 18 bases between them. This CDR3 reads CASSPQGASVTGELFF. The DNA for the CDR3 is TGCGCCAGCAGCCCACAAGGAGCTAGCGTTACCGGGGAGCTGTTTTTT.

V and J are TRBV7-2 and TRBJ2-3; 8 positions match TRBD2. With 2 bases clipped from V and 3 bases from J, the junction kept 1 base outside the gene matches. The CDR3 totals 14 residues. Germline V gene data show CDR1 as SGHTA and CDR2 as FQGNSA. CDR3 residues: CASSLRGRTDTQYF. The CDR3 coding sequence is TGTGCCAGCAGCTTACGCGGGAGGACAGATACGCAGTATTTT.

Turning to this clonotype: One junction end disagrees with the germline gene, perhaps due to a read error. The chain is built from TRBV20-1 and TRBJ2-7; 10 bases agree with TRBD2. The CDR3 is 16 residues long. The germline V gene has CDR1 DFQATT and CDR2 SNEGSKA (reference sequence). CDR3 region: CCARDQGLAGAREQYF. The DNA of the CDR3 is TGCTGTGCTAGAGATCAAGGCCTAGCGGGAGCTAGGGAGCAGTACTTC.

The chain has TRBV7-9 and TRBJ2-1; D uncertain. CDR3 length equals 16 residues. Germline V CDR1 and CDR2: SEHNR, FQNEAQ (reference sequence). V lost 1 base and J 4 bases, leaving 14 bases between the germline ends. This CDR3 reads CASSLGTLHLYNEQFF. Written as DNA, the CDR3 is TGTGCCAGCAGCTTAGGCACTTTACATCTTTACAATGAGCAGTTCTTC.

In this sample, this clonotype turned up a few times. This rearrangement joins TRBV29-1 to TRBJ2-3; maybe TRBD2 (6 bases). The CDR3 runs to 15 residues. Deletions cut 4 bases from V and 4 bases from J, with 18 bases between. Germline values: CDR1 SQVTM, CDR2 ANQGSEA. The CDR3 here is CSVAAGSAGSDTQYF. CDR3 bases: TGCAGCGTTGCTGCCGGATCGGCGGGATCAGATACGCAGTATTTT.

This clonotype was observed many times. The chain carries TRBV29-1 and TRBJ2-3; no clear D. This CDR3 comprises 13 residues. Germline V gives CDR1 SQVTM, CDR2 ANQGSEA. V gave up 4 bases and J gave up 2 bases, with 10 bases separating them. This chain's CDR3 is CSVGSGFTDTQYF. Here the CDR3 DNA reads TGCAGCGTTGGTTCCGGGTTCACAGATACGCAGTATTTT.

This clonotype was seen a handful of times. The chain recombines TRBV20-1 with TRBJ2-3; 7 bases are a match to TRBD1. The germline gives CDR1 DFQATT, CDR2 SNEGSKA (reference sequence). Trimming removed 5 bases from V and 6 bases from J; junction bases left unmatched: 14. This CDR3 is built from 15 residues. The CDR3 loop reads CSAPKGAGNRDTQYF. CDR3 DNA sequence: TGCAGTGCTCCAAAGGGGGCAGGGAATCGTGATACGCAGTATTTT.

This clonotype was detected ten times or more. The chain joins TRBV29-1 to TRBJ2-1; TRBD2 matches 8 bases. This CDR3 comprises 20 residues. Germline values: CDR1 SQVTM, CDR2 ANQGSEA. V shed 6 bases, J shed 0 bases, and the junction held 22 bases outside the gene matches. The CDR3 bases are TGCAGCGTCGATGCCGACAACTCACTAGCGGACTGGAGCTCCTACAATGAGCAGTTCTTC. Its translation: CSVDADNSLADWSSYNEQFF.

This clonotype showed up just a few times. This chain connects TRBV20-1 to TRBJ2-7, with D unclear. Trimming pared 4 bases from V and 4 bases from J, leaving 11 bases between. Germline V lookup: CDR1 DFQATT, CDR2 SNEGSKA (reference sequence). This CDR3 comprises 12 residues. The CDR3 DNA is TGCAGTGCTATACGTGCAGCTTACGAGCAGTACTTC. Amino acids: CSAIRAAYEQYF.

The CDR3 here is CASSLGGLAGRNTGELFF. The CDR3 coding sequence is TGTGCCAGCAGCTTGGGGGGACTAGCGGGAAGGAACACCGGGGAGCTGTTTTTT. The chain carries TRBV5-4 and TRBJ2-2; TRBD2 agrees at 13 bases. V shed 0 bases, J shed 1 base, and the junction held 3 bases outside the gene matches. Germline-derived CDR1 and CDR2 are SGHNT and YYREEE (reference sequence). This CDR3 is 18 amino acids long.

This clonotype turned up a few times. V gene TRBV5-6 combines with J gene TRBJ1-2; D is unresolved. Germline CDR1 reads SGHDT; CDR2 reads YYEEEE. The CDR3 loop spans 12 amino acids. The V gene lost 4 bases and the J gene lost 8 bases, with 12 bases spanning the gap. In DNA form, the CDR3 reads TGTGCCAGCAGCCTTCCTAAGGGCGGCTACACCTTC. Translated, it gives CASSLPKGGYTF.

V usage is TRBV7-2 and J usage is TRBJ1-2; 7 bases fit TRBD1. V lost 2 bases and J lost 6; bases outside the gene matches: 0. CDR3 length: 12 amino acids. CDR1 is SGHTA and CDR2 is FQGNSA in the germline V gene. CDR3 loop: CASSLQGDGYTF. For the CDR3, the DNA is TGTGCCAGCAGCTTACAGGGGGATGGCTACACCTTC.

The chain carries TRBV28 and TRBJ2-7; D perhaps matches TRBD1 (6 bases). The length of the CDR3 is 15 residues. Germline V gene sequence: CDR1 MDHEN, CDR2 SYDVKM. Trimming removed 2 bases from V and 9 bases from J, with 20 bases in between. CDR3 loop: CASSLERIRGFGQYF. The CDR3 DNA is TGTGCCAGCAGTTTAGAACGGATTAGGGGGTTTGGGCAGTACTTC.

Only a few counts were recorded for this clonotype. The genes are TRBV5-1 and TRBJ1-1; TRBD1 matches 8 bases. The J segment lost 7 bases and the V segment lost 1 base, leaving 18 bases of the junction unmatched. This CDR3 contains 18 residues. CDR1 and CDR2 from the germline V gene are SGHRS and YFSETQ. CDR3 in amino acids: CASSLRGTGQGRRLEAFF. Here the CDR3 DNA reads TGCGCCAGCAGCTTGAGGGGGACCGGACAGGGACGGAGGCTTGAAGCTTTCTTT.